The entry below gives a single T cell receptor (beta chain) sequence along with its context. This clonotype was counted many times. No antigen is known for it. No much larger clone is present one base from it, and per-base qualities are unavailable. V is trimmed back by 5 bases and J by 9 bases, and the junction contains 11 bases that no gene match accounts for. The CDR3 sequence holds 15 residues, the cysteine and phenylalanine included. The read is trimmed to its CDR3 DNA, 45 bases read in frame from base 1. The germline V gene (reference sequence) sets CDR1 to DFQATT and CDR2 to SNEGSKA. The data stem from a study of neurological immune-mediated disorders (dated by TCRdb to the late 2010s). Study-wide context: The study compared peripheral blood TCR-beta repertoires of HTLV-I-associated myelopathy (HAM/TSP) patients, multiple sclerosis patients and healthy controls using UMI-based sequencing. The roughly 110 TCR-beta libraries covered PBMC samples along with longitudinal samples, technical triplicates, and paired sorted CD4+ and CD8+ T-cell subsets. Longitudinal HAM/TSP and healthy donors were sampled at 3 time-points each (roughly 3-40 month intervals). Of the approximately 68 subjects in the cohort, some 15 were HAM/TSP patients, around 35 were multiple sclerosis patients, and 20 were healthy controls. General study outcomes and caveats: TCR clonal expansion was greatest in HAM/TSP patients and smallest in MS patients, who ranked below even healthy controls. No identical CDR3 amino acid sequences were found to be shared among expanded clones across subjects, suggesting that TCR-beta repertoires were private in all groups.

To synthesize cDNA, template-switch 5'RACE was performed with a primer carrying a 10-nucleotide random unique molecular identifier so that each TCR transcript was tagged. Over 200 million TCR-beta sequences, covering 15-18 subjects, were produced in each sequencing run. The RNeasy kit was used to extract total RNA. The KAPA Real-time Library Amplification kit was used to amplify TCR-beta VDJ regions with primers targeting the TCR constant region and the 5'RACE anchor. Sample indexes and Illumina adaptors were added in a first PCR, after which library yield was increased in a second PCR. The roughly 650 bp TCR product was size-selected on a 2% E-gel SizeSelection system after Ampure bead purification. Library quality was checked on a Bioanalyzer, concentration was measured with Qubit, and libraries were quantified with the Kapa Library Quantification kit before pooling. Paired-end 2 x 150 bp sequencing of the libraries was performed on an Illumina HiSeq 2500. To increase sequence diversity, roughly 24-32% phiX was spiked into each library pool. Per the source publication's procedure: Quality-filtered reads were processed with the UMI-based MiGEC pipeline, and over 90% of raw TCR sequences were removed by the MiGEC pipeline during error correction. IMGT germline references were used for alignment of VDJ genes, and clonotypes were defined by a unique CDR3 amino acid sequence together with V-J genes. Clonal expansion, Shannon diversity and CDR3 relatedness (CalcPairwiseDistances, ClusterSamples) were evaluated with VDJtools, and phylogenetic trees were built with CLCbio workbench. Using coefficient-of-variation modelling across technical triplicates, the study counted a clone as expanded if it had at least 8 unique UMIs. In-frame beta chains were kept once TCRdb had trimmed the public reads at Q25 with fastp and called clones with MiXCR. Every CDR3 protein is listed once, alongside the most common genes and DNA of its rows. The V and J calls follow TCRdb's processing rather than the paper's. The sample table holds more than 55,000 distinct CDR3 sequences, of which more than 8% were seen once. The ten largest clones take up around 13% of the sample.

The time point label, read with the paper, signifies: longitudinal time-point 2. The healthy controls were volunteers from a blood bank in Maryland, USA. Unsorted PBMC libraries were generated from 2 million PBMCs stored in RNAlater at -80 °C until RNA extraction. Peripheral blood was subjected to Ficoll-Hypaque density gradient centrifugation to isolate PBMCs, which were then cryopreserved in liquid nitrogen. The clonotype comes from a man in his thirties or forties in good health. The specimen sequenced was PBMCs. The chain couples TRBV20-1 to TRBJ2-1; 12 of the junction bases match TRBD2. The DNA reads TGCAGTGCTTCTAGCGGGAGGGCCTGGGTCGGTGAGCAGTTCTTC. The translation is CSASSGRAWVGEQFF.